This is a list of T cell receptor beta chains from one sample in a study of shared clonotypes between healthy human individuals. TCRdb's copy holds only in-frame clones and misses some; the assay was immunoSEQ multiplex PCR. This sample yields fewer than 850,000 clones, of which around 72% are seen a single time; 1.5% to 2% belongs to the top ten. What was sequenced was memory CD4+ T cells sorted from blood. These receptors came from a woman aged 25 to 39 in good health. Both conserved end residues are part of each CDR3. The D gene is left open where the match is weak. Clone size is not always given. Where it is, it says once, few, many or a class for expanded clones.

j_call	d_call	v_call	clone_size	cdr3_aa	cdr3_nt
TRBJ2-3	TRBD2	TRBV7-3	NA	CASSPGGWGTSGEETQYF	TGTGCCAGCAGCCCCGGAGGGTGGGGGACTAGCGGGGAGGAGACGCAGTATTTT
TRBJ2-1	TRBD2	TRBV29-1	NA	CSVGAGESYEQFF	TGCAGCGTTGGGGCGGGAGAATCGTATGAGCAGTTCTTC
TRBJ2-3	NA	TRBV11-1	once	CASSLSRAASTDTQYF	TGTGCCAGCAGCTTAAGTCGAGCGGCCAGCACAGATACGCAGTATTTT
TRBJ1-1	NA	TRBV6-6	NA	CASSLGPGDTEAFF	TGTGCCAGCAGTTTAGGGCCCGGGGACACTGAAGCTTTCTTT
TRBJ2-2	NA	TRBV9	few	CASSVQAQNTGELFF	TGTGCCAGCAGCGTCCAGGCTCAAAACACCGGGGAGCTGTTTTTT
TRBJ1-2	TRBD1	TRBV18	few	CASSPMAGTDNYGYTF	TGTGCCAGCTCCCCGATGGCCGGGACAGATAACTATGGCTACACCTTC
TRBJ2-7	NA	TRBV2	NA	CASSPSPYEQYF	TGTGCCAGCAGTCCCTCCCCCTACGAGCAGTACTTC
TRBJ1-2	NA	TRBV28	NA	CGIGRKEGYTF	TGTGGTATAGGCAGGAAAGAAGGCTACACCTTC
TRBJ2-2	NA	TRBV19	NA	CASSPSAGLPNTGELFF	TGTGCCAGTAGCCCGAGCGCGGGCCTTCCGAACACCGGGGAGCTGTTTTTT
TRBJ1-2	NA	TRBV2	NA	CASRGDTINYGYTF	TGTGCCAGCAGGGGGGACACCATTAACTATGGCTACACCTTC
TRBJ2-1	TRBD2	TRBV5-1	NA	CASSLGPKRDSYNEQFF	TGCGCCAGCAGCTTGGGGCCTAAGCGGGACTCCTACAATGAGCAGTTCTTC
TRBJ2-7	NA	TRBV4-1	NA	CASSPRENRHYEQYF	TGCGCCAGCAGCCCTCGGGAGAACAGGCACTACGAGCAGTACTTC
TRBJ2-3	NA	TRBV5-1	NA	CASSLVNGPSTDTQYF	TGCGCCAGCAGCTTAGTGAACGGACCTAGCACAGATACGCAGTATTTT
TRBJ2-7	NA	TRBV28	NA	CASSTRIGEQYF	TGTGCCAGCAGTACGAGAATCGGGGAGCAGTACTTC
TRBJ2-3	TRBD1	TRBV19	NA	CASRGQGEVTDTQYF	TGTGCCAGTAGGGGACAGGGGGAGGTTACAGATACGCAGTATTTT